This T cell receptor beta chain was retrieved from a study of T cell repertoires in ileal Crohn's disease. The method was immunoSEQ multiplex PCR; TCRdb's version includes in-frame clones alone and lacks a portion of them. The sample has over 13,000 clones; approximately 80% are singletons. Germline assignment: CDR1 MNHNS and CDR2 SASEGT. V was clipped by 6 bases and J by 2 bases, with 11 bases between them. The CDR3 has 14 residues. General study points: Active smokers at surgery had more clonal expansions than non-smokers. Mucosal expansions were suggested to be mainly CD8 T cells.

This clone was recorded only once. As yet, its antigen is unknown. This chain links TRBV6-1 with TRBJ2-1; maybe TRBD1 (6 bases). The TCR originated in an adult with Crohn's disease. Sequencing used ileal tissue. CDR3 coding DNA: TGTGCCAGCAGCCCGGGACATGCCTACAATGAGCAGTTCTTC. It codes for CASSPGHAYNEQFF.